The clone carrying this T cell receptor (beta chain) was seen more than once but under ten times. Its antigen is unknown. The CDR3 loop spans 14 amino acids. Germline CDR1 MNHNS, CDR2 SASEGT. Unmatched junction bases numbered 7, after V lost 5 bases and J lost 4 bases. The sample's time point: persistent/refractory GD, antithyroid drugs over 5 years with positive TRAb. The authors made the TCR library using RNA they extracted from PBMCs. This record comes from a study of regulatory T cells in long-lasting Graves disease. Overall study: More than 5 years of antithyroid drugs with positive TSH receptor antibodies defined persistent Graves' disease. General study findings and limits: Persistent disease was associated with favored TRBV28 usage and with favored use of TRBJ1-2 and TRBJ2-5.

The TCR beta library used iRepertoire HTBI primers with Arm-PCR amplification of CDR3. Authors' methods: Analysis of the samples identified 50 to 65 TRBV and around 15 TRBJ segments. Each CDR3 protein gets one entry after TCRdb re-called the multiplex PCR reads with MiXCR. What appears here as the V and J calls and clone size reflects TCRdb's work, not the paper's. The sample shows hundreds of thousands of distinct CDR3 sequences, 20% to 25% of them seen only once. The sequence was obtained from a female donor with Graves disease. V and J are TRBV6-1 and TRBJ2-7; 8 nucleotides agree with TRBD1. Material: peripheral blood mononuclear cells (PBMCs), obtained when the disease was refractory, from a patient treated with antithyroid drugs. The CDR3 DNA sequence: TGTGCCAGCAGTCTCCAGGGGGCCGCTTACGAGCAGTACTTC. Its translation: CASSLQGAAYEQYF.